This entry concerns a single T cell receptor (beta chain). Antigen: not known. This record comes from a study of shared clonotypes between healthy human individuals. General study points: The four-donor shared clonotypes exceeded non-shared clonotypes in generation probability, with non-shared ones scoring lower. With a handful of donors compared, 5% to 5.5% of naive CD4 clonotypes were shared.

Clones were sequenced by immunoSEQ multiplex PCR, and TCRdb holds only the in-frame ones, with some missing. This repertoire shows about 2.5 million clones, about nine tenths found once; its top ten account for around 0.4%. The sequencing sample was made of naive CD4+ T cells from PBMCs. Subset described: CD45RA+ positively selected. The sequence was collected from a man between 18 and 29 years old in good health. Some clones in this sample may be carry-over from other donors' samples.

This chain's CDR3 is CASSVDGAQNQPQHF. For the CDR3, the DNA is TGTGCCAGCAGCGTAGATGGGGCCCAAAATCAGCCCCAGCATTTT. The chain joins TRBV9 to TRBJ1-5, with D maybe TRBD1 (5 bases). Germline lookup yields CDR1 SGDLS and CDR2 YYNGEE. The CDR3 spans 15 residues. Trimming pared 0 bases from V and 4 bases from J, leaving 11 bases between.